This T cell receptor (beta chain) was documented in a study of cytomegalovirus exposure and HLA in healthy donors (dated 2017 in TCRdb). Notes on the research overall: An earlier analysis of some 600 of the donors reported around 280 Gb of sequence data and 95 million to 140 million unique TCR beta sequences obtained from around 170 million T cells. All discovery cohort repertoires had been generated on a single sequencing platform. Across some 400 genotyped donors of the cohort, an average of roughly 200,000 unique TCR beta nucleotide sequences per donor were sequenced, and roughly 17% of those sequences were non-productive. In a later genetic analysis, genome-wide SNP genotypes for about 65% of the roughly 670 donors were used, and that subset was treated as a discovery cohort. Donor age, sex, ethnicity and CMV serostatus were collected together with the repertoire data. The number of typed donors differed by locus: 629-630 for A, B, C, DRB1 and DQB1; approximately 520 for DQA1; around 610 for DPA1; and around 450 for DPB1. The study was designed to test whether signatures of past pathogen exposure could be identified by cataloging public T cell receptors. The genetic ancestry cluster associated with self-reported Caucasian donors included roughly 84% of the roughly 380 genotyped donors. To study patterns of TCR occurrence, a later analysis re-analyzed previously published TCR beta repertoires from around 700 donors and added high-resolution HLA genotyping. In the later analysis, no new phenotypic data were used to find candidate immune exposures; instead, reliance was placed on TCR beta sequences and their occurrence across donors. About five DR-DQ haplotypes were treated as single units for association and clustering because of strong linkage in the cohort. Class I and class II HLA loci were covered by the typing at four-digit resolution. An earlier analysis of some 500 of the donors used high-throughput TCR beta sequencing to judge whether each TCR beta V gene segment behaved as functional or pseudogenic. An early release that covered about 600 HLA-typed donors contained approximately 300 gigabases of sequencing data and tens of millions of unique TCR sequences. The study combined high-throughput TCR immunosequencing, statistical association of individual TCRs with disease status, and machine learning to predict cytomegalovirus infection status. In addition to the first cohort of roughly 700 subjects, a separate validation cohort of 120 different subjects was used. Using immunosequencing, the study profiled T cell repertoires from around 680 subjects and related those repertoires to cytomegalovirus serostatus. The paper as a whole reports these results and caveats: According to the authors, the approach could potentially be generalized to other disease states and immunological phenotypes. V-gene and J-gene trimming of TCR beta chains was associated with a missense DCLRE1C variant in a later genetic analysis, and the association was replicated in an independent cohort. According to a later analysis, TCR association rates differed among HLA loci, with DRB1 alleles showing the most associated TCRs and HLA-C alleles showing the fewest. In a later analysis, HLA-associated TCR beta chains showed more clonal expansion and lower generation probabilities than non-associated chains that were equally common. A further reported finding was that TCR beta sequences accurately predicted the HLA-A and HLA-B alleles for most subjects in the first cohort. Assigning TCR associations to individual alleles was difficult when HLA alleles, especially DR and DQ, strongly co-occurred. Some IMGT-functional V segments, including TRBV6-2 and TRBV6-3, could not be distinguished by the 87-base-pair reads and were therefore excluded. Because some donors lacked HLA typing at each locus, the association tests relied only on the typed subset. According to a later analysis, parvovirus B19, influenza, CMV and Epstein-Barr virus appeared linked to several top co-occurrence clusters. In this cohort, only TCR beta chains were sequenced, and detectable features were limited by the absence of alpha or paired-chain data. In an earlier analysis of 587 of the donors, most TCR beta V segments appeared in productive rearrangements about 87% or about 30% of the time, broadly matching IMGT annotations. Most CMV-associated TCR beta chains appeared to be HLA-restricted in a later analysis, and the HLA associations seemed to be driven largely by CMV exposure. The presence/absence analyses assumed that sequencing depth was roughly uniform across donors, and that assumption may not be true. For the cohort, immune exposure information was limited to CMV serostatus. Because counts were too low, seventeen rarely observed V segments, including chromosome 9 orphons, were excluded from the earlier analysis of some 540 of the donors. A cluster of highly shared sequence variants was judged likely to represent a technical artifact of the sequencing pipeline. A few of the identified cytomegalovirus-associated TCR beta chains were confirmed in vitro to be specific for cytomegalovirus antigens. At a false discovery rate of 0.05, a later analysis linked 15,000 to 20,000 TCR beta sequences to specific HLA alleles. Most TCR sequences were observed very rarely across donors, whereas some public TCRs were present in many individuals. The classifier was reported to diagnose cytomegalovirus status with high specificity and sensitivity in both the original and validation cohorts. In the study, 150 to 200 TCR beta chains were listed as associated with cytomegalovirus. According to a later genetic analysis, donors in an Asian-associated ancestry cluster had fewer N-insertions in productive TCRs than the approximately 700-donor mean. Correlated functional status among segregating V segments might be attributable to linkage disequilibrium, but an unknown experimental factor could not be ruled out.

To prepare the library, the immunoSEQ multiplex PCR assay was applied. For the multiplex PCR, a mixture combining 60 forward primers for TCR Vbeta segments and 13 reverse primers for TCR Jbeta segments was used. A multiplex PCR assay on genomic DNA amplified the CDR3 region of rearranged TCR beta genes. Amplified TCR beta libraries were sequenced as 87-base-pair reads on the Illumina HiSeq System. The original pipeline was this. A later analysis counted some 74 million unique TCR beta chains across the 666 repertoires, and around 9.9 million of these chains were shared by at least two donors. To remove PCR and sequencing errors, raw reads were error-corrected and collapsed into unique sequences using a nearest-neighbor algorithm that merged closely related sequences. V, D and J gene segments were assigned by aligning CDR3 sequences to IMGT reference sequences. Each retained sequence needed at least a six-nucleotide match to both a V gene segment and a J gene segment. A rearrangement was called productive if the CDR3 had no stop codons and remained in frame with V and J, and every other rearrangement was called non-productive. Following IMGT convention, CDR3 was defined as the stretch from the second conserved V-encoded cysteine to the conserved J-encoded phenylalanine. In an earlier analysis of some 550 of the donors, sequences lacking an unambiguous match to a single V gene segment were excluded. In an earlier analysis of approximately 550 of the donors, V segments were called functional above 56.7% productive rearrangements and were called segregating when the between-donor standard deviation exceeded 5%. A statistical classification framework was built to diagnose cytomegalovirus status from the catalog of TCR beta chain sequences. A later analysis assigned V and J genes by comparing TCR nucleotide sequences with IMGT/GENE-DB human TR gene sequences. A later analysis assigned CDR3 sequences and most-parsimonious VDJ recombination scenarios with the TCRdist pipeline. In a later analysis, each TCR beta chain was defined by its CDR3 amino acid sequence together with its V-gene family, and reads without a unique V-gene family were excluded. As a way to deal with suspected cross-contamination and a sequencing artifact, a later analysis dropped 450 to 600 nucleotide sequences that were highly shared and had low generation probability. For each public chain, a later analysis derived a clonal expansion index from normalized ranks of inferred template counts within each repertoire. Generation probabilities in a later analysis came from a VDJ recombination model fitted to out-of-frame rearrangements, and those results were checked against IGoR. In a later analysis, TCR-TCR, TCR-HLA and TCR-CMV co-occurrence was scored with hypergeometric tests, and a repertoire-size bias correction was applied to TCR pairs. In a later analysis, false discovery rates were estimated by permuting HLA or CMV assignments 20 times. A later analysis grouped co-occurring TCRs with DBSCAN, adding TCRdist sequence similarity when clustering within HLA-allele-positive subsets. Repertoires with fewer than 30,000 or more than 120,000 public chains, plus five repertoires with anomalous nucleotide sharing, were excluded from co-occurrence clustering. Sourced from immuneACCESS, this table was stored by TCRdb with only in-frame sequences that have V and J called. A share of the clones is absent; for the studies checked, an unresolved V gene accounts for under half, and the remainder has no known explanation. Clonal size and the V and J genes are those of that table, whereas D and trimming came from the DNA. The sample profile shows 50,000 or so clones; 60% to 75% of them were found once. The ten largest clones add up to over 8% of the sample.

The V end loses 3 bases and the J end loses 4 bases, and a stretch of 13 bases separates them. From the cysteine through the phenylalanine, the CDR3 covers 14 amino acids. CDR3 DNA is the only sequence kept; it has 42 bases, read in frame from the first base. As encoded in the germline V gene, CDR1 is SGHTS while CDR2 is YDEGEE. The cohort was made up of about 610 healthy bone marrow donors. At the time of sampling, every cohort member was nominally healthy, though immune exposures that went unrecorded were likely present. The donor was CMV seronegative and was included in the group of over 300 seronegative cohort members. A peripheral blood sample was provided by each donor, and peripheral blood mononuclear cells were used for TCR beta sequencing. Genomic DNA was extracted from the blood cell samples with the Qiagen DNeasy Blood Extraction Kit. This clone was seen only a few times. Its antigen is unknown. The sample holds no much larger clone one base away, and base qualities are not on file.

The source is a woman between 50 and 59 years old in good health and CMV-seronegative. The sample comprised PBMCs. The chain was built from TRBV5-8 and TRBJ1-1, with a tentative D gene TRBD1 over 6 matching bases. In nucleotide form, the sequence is TGTGCCAGCAGCTATGAACAGGGACGCACTGAAGCTTTCTTT. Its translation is CASSYEQGRTEAFF.